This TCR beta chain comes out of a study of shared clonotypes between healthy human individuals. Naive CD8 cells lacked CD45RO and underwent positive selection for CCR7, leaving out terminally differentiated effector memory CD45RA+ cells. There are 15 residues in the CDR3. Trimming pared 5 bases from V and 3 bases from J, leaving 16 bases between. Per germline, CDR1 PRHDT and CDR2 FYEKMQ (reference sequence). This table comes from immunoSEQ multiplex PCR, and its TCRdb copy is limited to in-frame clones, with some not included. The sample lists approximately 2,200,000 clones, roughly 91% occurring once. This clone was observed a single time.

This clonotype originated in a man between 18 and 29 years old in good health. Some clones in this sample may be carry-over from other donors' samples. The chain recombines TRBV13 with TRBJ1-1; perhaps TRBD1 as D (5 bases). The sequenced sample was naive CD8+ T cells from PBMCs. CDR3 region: CASSLGGGGYTEAFF. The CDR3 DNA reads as TGTGCCAGCAGCCTGGGGGGTGGAGGATACACTGAAGCTTTCTTT. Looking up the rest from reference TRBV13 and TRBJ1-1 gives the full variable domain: AAGVIQSPRHLIKEKRETATLKCYPIPRHDTVYWYQQGPGQDPQFLISFYEKMQSDKGSIPDRFSAQQFSDYHSELNMSSLELGDSALYFCASSLGGGGYTEAFFGQGTRLTVV.